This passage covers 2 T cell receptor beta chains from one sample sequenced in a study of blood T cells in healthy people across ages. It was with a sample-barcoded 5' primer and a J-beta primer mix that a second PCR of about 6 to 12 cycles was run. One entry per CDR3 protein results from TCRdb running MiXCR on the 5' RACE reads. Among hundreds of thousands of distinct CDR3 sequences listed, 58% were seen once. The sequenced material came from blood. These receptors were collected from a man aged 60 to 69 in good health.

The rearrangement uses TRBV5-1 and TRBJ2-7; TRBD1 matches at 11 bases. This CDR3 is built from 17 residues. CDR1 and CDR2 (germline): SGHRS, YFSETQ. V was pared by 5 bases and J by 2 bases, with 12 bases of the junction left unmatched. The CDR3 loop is CASRPLPLGQGAYEQYF. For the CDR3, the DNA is TGCGCCAGCAGGCCCCTGCCCCTGGGACAGGGGGCCTACGAGCAGTACTTC.

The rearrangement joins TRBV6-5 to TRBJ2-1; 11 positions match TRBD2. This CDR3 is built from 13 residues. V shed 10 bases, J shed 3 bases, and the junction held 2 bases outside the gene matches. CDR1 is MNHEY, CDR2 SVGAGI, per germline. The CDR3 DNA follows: TGTGCCACCCTAGCGGGGGGCTACAATGAGCAGTTCTTC. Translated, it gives CATLAGGYNEQFF.